A selection of T cell receptor beta chains follows, all from one sample in a study of T cells after yellow fever vaccination. Using its own MiXCR run on the 5' RACE reads, TCRdb lists one record per CDR3 protein. Of over 300,000 distinct CDR3 sequences listed, roughly 4.3% were seen once; the top ten hold about 22%. Sequenced material: PBMCs, taken 5 days after the yellow fever booster vaccination. All receptors derive from a man aged 18 to 30 who received the YFV17D yellow fever vaccine. The CDR3 runs from the conserved cysteine through the conserved F or W. A D gene is named only where the DNA matches it firmly. Clone size appears in some rows only: once, few, many, or a class for an expanded clone.

j_gene	v_gene	abundance	d_gene	CDR3nt	CDR3aa
TRBJ1-4	TRBV4-1	-	TRBD1	TGCGCCAGCAGCCCATACCGGGACAGGGGGCTCGGCGAAAAACTGTTTTTT	CASSPYRDRGLGEKLFF
TRBJ2-3	TRBV7-2	many	TRBD2	TGTGCCAGCAGCTTGGGACTAGCGGGGGGTAATACGCAGTATTTT	CASSLGLAGGNTQYF
TRBJ1-1	TRBV7-2	many	-	TGTGCCAGCAGCCCCAGGGTTCTAGGGACTGAAGCTTTCTTT	CASSPRVLGTEAFF
TRBJ2-5	TRBV5-5	few	-	TGTGCCAGCAGCTTGGTAGCGCCAGTTAAAGAGACCCAGTACTTC	CASSLVAPVKETQYF
TRBJ1-2	TRBV6-5	few	-	TGTGCCAGCAGTTACTCGTGGCGGCCCCTTAACTATGGCTACACCTTC	CASSYSWRPLNYGYTF
TRBJ1-2	TRBV12-3/TRBV12-4	few	-	TGTGCCAGCAGTTTCCCCAGGGGTGGCTACACCTTC	CASSFPRGGYTF
TRBJ2-5	TRBV20-1	many	TRBD2	TGCAGTGCTAGGACCCTGACTAGCGGGGGGGCCGGAGAGACCCAGTACTTC	CSARTLTSGGAGETQYF
TRBJ2-5	TRBV29-1	many	-	TGCAGCGTTGAGGAAGGGCAAGAGACCCAGTACTTC	CSVEEGQETQYF
TRBJ2-3	TRBV6-5	many	-	TGTGCCAGCAGTTCCCCGGCCCGCACAGATACGCAGTATTTT	CASSSPARTDTQYF
TRBJ2-2	TRBV6-4	many	-	TGTGCCAGCAGTGGGACCGCGAACACCGGGGAGCTGTTTTTT	CASSGTANTGELFF
TRBJ2-1	TRBV14	-	TRBD1	TGTGCCAGCAGCCCCGGACAGGTCCACGGTGAGCAGTTCTTC	CASSPGQVHGEQFF
TRBJ2-4	TRBV29-1	many	TRBD1	TGCAGCGTTGAAAGGGACAGGGGAAACATTCAGTACTTC	CSVERDRGNIQYF
TRBJ2-5	TRBV7-2	many	-	TGTGCCAGCAGCTCCCGGGTAGCGGAAGAGACCCAGTACTTC	CASSSRVAEETQYF
TRBJ2-7	TRBV5-5	few	-	TGTGCCAGCAGCTTGGCCGGCTACAGCCGCTACGAGCAGTACTTC	CASSLAGYSRYEQYF
TRBJ1-1	TRBV4-1	-	-	TGCGCCAGCAGAGGGCACCAGAGGACTGAAGCTTTCTTT	CASRGHQRTEAFF
TRBJ1-1	TRBV5-1	few	-	TGCGCCAGCAGCTCCAGTGGTCCGGGTAGCACTGAAGCTTTCTTT	CASSSSGPGSTEAFF
TRBJ1-2	TRBV7-6	few	-	TGTGCCAGCAGCCCTTGGAGTAGCGGCAATCAACTGAATGGCTACACCTTC	CASSPWSSGNQLNGYTF
TRBJ2-2	TRBV7-6	few	-	TGTGCCAGCAGCTCATACAGGGATCGTAAAGGGCTGTTTTTT	CASSSYRDRKGLFF
TRBJ2-1	TRBV6-5	-	TRBD2	TGTGCCAGCAGTATTAGCGGGGGCAGTGGTTCTGAGCAGTTCTTC	CASSISGGSGSEQFF
TRBJ1-2	TRBV18	-	-	TGTGCCAGCTCAAATCCAGGGCACTATGGCTACACCTTC	CASSNPGHYGYTF
TRBJ2-5	TRBV9	-	-	TGTGCCAGCAGCGCGGACGCGACCCAAGAGACCCAGTACTTC	CASSADATQETQYF
TRBJ2-3	TRBV19	-	-	TGTGCCAGTAGTACTCGGGACGCAAAAGGGGATACGCAGTATTTT	CASSTRDAKGDTQYF
TRBJ2-2	TRBV10-3	-	-	TGTGCCATCCAAGGATCAGGCCGCACCGGGGAGCTGTTTTTT	CAIQGSGRTGELFF
TRBJ1-2	TRBV6-6	-	-	TGTGCCAGCAGTTACTCGACAGGCCCCTATGGCTACACCTTC	CASSYSTGPYGYTF
TRBJ2-1	TRBV9	-	TRBD1	TGTGCCAGCAGCCCGTGGGGGACAGGGTACAATGAGCAGTTCTTC	CASSPWGTGYNEQFF
TRBJ2-7	TRBV27	-	TRBD2	TGTGCCACTCGGGAGGTGGAGTCGACCTACGAGCAGTACTTC	CATREVESTYEQYF
TRBJ2-3	TRBV7-9	-	TRBD1	TGTGCCAGCAGCTTACCCCTTGGACAGGGGATAGAAGATACGCAGTATTTT	CASSLPLGQGIEDTQYF
TRBJ2-5	TRBV7-9	few	-	TGTGCCAGCAGCTTACCTGTATTTGGAGAGACCCAGTACTTC	CASSLPVFGETQYF
TRBJ2-5	TRBV7-8	many	TRBD1	TGTGCCAGCAGCTTAAGGACAGGGGGCGAGACCCAGTACTTC	CASSLRTGGETQYF
TRBJ1-6	TRBV28	many	-	TGTGCCAGCAGTGGGTCAAGGGCCGATAATTCACCCCTCCACTTT	CASSGSRADNSPLHF
TRBJ2-7	TRBV11-2	few	TRBD1	TGTGCCAGCAGCTTTGGACCCACAGGGGACTACGAGCAGTACTTC	CASSFGPTGDYEQYF
TRBJ1-2	TRBV12-3/TRBV12-4	few	TRBD1	TGTGCCAGCAGTCCCTGGGACAGGGGGCCGGTTGGCTACACCTTC	CASSPWDRGPVGYTF
TRBJ2-1	TRBV4-3	many	-	TGCGCCAGCAGCCCTGGGACCGCATCCTACAATGAGCAGTTCTTC	CASSPGTASYNEQFF
TRBJ2-1	TRBV2	many	TRBD2	TGTGCCAGCAGTGCGATAGGACTAGCGGCTTACAATGAGCAGTTCTTC	CASSAIGLAAYNEQFF
TRBJ1-2	TRBV11-2	many	-	TGTGCCAGCAGCTTAGGGGCGATAAACTATGGCTACACCTTC	CASSLGAINYGYTF
TRBJ2-5	TRBV4-3	many	TRBD2	TGCGCCAGCAGCCAGGTGACTAGCGGGGGCCCTATTAAGGCCCAGTACTTC	CASSQVTSGGPIKAQYF
TRBJ1-6	TRBV7-8	many	-	TGTGCCAGCAGCCCCCGGGGTAATTCACCCCTCCACTTT	CASSPRGNSPLHF
TRBJ1-4	TRBV15	-	-	TGTGCCACCAGAAGTGGTTGGGGGGGCGTTTCTGAAAAACTGTTTTTT	CATRSGWGGVSEKLFF
TRBJ1-1	TRBV20-1	few	TRBD1	TGCAGTGCTCCTGCTTACAGGGGAGGCACTGAAGCTTTCTTT	CSAPAYRGGTEAFF
TRBJ2-1	TRBV12-3/TRBV12-4	-	TRBD2	TGTGCCAGCAGGGGAGGGACTAGGGGGAATGAGCAGTTCTTC	CASRGGTRGNEQFF
TRBJ2-5	TRBV10-3	-	-	TGTGCCATCAGTGAGCCCCTTGGGGGCGAGACCCAGTACTTC	CAISEPLGGETQYF
TRBJ2-1	TRBV7-2	few	-	TGTGCCAGCAGCCTAGAAGGGGGACGGGGTGAGCAGTTCTTC	CASSLEGGRGEQFF